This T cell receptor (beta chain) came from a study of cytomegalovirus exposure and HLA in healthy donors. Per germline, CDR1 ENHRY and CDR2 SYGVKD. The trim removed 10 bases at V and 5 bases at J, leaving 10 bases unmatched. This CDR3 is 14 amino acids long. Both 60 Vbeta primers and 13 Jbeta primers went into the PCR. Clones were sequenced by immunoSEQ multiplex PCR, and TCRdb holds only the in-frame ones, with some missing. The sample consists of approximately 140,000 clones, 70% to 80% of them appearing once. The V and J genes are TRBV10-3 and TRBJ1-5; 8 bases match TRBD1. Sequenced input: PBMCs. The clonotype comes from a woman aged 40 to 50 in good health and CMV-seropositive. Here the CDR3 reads CATNRGSMDQPQHF. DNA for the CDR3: TGTGCCACTAACAGGGGGTCTATGGATCAGCCCCAGCATTTT.